This T cell receptor beta chain emerged from a study of early T cells in non-severe SARS-CoV-2 infection. This clonotype was seen ten or more times. Unique molecular identifiers were added to individual cDNA molecules. TCRdb passed the 5' RACE reads through MiXCR, listing each CDR3 protein once. This repertoire shows fewer than 85,000 distinct CDR3 sequences, approximately 14% found once; its top ten account for roughly 1.4%. Germline V lookup: CDR1 MNHNS, CDR2 SASEGT. CDR3 length: 17 amino acids. V was pared by 0 bases and J by 5 bases, with 6 bases of the junction left unmatched. The chain recombines TRBV6-1 with TRBJ2-3; 12 nucleotides agree with TRBD2. Sequencing was performed on whole blood. This clonotype originated in an adult who was a healthcare worker with PCR-confirmed SARS-CoV-2 infection or an uninfected control (not recorded which). The CDR3 DNA sequence: TGTGCCAGCAGTGAAGCGCCTAGCGGGGGGGCAAGAGATACGCAGTATTTT. Protein product: CASSEAPSGGARDTQYF.